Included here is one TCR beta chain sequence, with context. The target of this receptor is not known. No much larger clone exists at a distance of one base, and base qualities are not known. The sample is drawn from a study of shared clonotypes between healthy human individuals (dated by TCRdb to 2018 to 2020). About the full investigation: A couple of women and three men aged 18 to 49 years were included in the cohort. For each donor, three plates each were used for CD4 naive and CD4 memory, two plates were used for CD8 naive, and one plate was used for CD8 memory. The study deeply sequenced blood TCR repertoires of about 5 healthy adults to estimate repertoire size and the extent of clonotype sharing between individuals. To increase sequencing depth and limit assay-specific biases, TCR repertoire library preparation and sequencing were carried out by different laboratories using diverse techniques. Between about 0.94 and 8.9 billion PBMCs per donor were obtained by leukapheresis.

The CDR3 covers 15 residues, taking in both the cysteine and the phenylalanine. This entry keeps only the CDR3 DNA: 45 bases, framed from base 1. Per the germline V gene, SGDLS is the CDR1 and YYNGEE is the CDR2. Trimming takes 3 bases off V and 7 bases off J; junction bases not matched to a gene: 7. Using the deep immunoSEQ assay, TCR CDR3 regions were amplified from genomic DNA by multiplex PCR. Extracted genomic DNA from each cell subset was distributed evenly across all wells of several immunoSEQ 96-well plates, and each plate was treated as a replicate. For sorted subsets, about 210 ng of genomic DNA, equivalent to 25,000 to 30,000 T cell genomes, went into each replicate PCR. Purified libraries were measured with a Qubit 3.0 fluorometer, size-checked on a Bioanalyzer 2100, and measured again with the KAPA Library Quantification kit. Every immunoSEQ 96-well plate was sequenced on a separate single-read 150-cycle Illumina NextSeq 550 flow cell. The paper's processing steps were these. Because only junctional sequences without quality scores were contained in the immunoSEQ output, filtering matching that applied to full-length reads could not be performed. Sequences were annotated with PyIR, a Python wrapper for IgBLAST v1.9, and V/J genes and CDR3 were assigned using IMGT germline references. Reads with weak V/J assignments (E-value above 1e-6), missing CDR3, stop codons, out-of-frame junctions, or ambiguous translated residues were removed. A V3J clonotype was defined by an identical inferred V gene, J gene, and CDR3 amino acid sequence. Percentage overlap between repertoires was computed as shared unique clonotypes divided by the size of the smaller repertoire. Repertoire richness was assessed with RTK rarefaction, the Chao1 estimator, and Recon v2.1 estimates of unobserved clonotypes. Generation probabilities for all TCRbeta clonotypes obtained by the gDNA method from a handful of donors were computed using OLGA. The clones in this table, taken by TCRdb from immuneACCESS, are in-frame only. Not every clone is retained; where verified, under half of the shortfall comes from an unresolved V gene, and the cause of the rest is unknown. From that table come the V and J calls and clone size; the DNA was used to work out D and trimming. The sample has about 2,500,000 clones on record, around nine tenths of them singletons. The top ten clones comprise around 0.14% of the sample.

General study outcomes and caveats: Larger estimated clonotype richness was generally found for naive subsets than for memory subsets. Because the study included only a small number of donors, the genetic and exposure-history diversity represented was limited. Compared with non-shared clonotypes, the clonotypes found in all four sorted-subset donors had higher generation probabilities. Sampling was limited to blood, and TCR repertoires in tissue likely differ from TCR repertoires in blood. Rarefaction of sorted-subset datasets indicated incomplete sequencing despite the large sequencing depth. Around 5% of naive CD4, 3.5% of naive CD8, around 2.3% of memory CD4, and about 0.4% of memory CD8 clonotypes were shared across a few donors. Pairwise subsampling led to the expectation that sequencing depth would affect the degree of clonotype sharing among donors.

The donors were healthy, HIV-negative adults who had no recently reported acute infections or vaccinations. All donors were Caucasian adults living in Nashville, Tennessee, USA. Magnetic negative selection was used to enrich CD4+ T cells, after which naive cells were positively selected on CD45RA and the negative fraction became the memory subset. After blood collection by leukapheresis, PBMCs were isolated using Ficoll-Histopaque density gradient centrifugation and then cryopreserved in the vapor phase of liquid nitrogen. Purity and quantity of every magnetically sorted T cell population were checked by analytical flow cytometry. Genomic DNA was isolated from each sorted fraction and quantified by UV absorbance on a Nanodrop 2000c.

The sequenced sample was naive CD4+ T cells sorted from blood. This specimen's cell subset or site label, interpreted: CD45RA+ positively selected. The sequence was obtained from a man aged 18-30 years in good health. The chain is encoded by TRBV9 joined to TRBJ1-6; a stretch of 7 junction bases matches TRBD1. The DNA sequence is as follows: TGTGCCAGCAGCGGAACAGGGGCGTCGAATTCACCCCTCCACTTT. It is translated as CASSGTGASNSPLHF.